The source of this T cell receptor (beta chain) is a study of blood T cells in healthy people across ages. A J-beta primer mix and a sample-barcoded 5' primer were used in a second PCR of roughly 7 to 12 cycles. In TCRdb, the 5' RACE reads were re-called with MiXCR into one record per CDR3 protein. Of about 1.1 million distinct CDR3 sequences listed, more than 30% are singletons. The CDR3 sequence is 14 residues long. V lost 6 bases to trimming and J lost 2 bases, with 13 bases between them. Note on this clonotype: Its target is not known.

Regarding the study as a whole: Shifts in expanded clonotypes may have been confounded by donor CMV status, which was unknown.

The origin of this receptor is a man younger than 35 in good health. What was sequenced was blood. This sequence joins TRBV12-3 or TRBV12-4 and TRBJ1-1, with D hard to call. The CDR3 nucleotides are TGTGCCAGCAGGACGGACGGAGAAAACACTGAAGCTTTCTTT. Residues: CASRTDGENTEAFF.